One and the same sample provided the 21 T cell receptor beta chains below, sequenced in a study of blood T cell repertoires in COVID-19. Repertoires were generated with immunoSEQ multiplex PCR, while TCRdb's copy carries only in-frame clones and drops some. The data show 90,000 to 120,000 clones, under 95% seen once. What was sequenced was peripheral blood. The origin of the receptors is a woman between 25 and 40 years old with acute or convalescent COVID-19.

The rearrangement uses TRBV6-5 and TRBJ2-5, with D perhaps TRBD2 (6 bases). The germline V gene encodes CDR1 MNHEY and CDR2 SVGAGI. The CDR3 runs 14 residues. V was cut by 8 bases and J by 3 bases, with 16 bases left in between. As DNA, the CDR3 is TGTGCCAGCCGTAAGCGGGCGGGGAAAGAGACCCAGTACTTC. Translating it yields CASRKRAGKETQYF.

A few counts support this clone. The gene calls are TRBV7-2 and TRBJ2-7, with D perhaps TRBD1 (6 bases). This CDR3 has 16 amino acids. V lost 1 base to trimming and J lost 6 bases, with 19 bases between them. Per the germline V gene, CDR1 is SGHTA and CDR2 is FQGNSA. This CDR3 reads CASSLGTAGASGEQYF. The CDR3 region has the DNA TGTGCCAGCAGCTTAGGAACGGCAGGGGCTAGTGGCGAGCAGTACTTC. Together with reference TRBV7-2 and TRBJ2-7, the CDR3 gives the full variable domain: GAGVSQSPSNKVTEKGKDVELRCDPISGHTALYWYRQSLGQGLEFLIYFQGNSAPDKSGLPSDRFSAERTGGSVSTLTIQRTQQEDSAVYLCASSLGTAGASGEQYFGPGTRLTVT.

The chain links TRBV30 to TRBJ2-3; TRBD2 matches at 9 bases. The CDR3 loop spans 18 amino acids. The germline CDR1 and CDR2 sequences are GTSNPN and SVGIG (reference sequence). Germline trimming cut 3 bases from V and 8 bases from J; bases unmatched to any gene: 21. Here the CDR3 DNA reads TGTGCCTGGAGCCACTCTACGCCAGCGGGGGGACTACACGGTACGCAGTATTTT. Translating gives CAWSHSTPAGGLHGTQYF. The variable domain in full, completed from reference TRBV30 and TRBJ2-3, reads SQTIHQWPATLVQPVGSPLSLECTVEGTSNPNLYWYRQAAGRGLQLLFYSVGIGQISSEVPQNLSASRPQDRQFILSSKKLLLSDSGFYLCAWSHSTPAGGLHGTQYFGPGTRLTVL.

This clone was seen just once. The chain uses TRBV3-1 (or the pseudogene TRBV3-2) and TRBJ2-1, with TRBD2 matching 10 bases. V was pared by 1 base and J by 8 bases, with 5 bases of the junction left unmatched. Germline CDR1 is LGHDT and CDR2 is YNNKEL (reference sequence). The CDR3 totals 15 residues. The CDR3 loop is CASSQVELAGDEQFF. In nucleotides, the CDR3 is TGTGCCAGCAGCCAAGTAGAGCTAGCGGGGGATGAGCAGTTCTTC.

Only one count was recorded for this clone. V and J are TRBV3-1 (or the pseudogene TRBV3-2) and TRBJ1-5; D unresolved. The length of the CDR3 is 16 residues. Trimming cost V 1 base and J 7 bases, with 17 bases left between them. Germline V gene lookup returns CDR1 LGHDT and CDR2 YNNKEL (reference sequence). CDR3 nucleotides: TGTGCCAGCAGCCAAGCCGGGTCAGAGGGAGACCAGCCCCAGCATTTT. The encoded protein is CASSQAGSEGDQPQHF.

This chain connects TRBV7-9 to TRBJ1-2, with 8 positions matching TRBD1. In germline, CDR1 is SEHNR, CDR2 FQNEAQ (reference sequence). The V and J ends lost 7 bases and 8 bases, in that order; junction bases with no gene match: 9. The CDR3 extends over 13 amino acids. Here the CDR3 DNA reads TGTGCCAGCAACTCCCGGACAGGGCGAGGCTACACCTTC. It encodes CASNSRTGRGYTF.

This clone was detected only once. The rearrangement uses TRBV7-2 and TRBJ2-3; D ambiguous. V was cut by 2 bases and J by 3 bases, with 6 bases left in between. The CDR3 covers 13 residues. The germline V gene encodes CDR1 SGHTA and CDR2 FQGNSA. In DNA form, the CDR3 reads TGTGCCAGCAGCTTAAGTAGAACAGATACGCAGTATTTT. Translated, it gives CASSLSRTDTQYF.

The chain uses TRBV9 and TRBJ1-1; tentatively, D is TRBD1 (6 bases). V was clipped by 3 bases and J by 5 bases, with 14 bases between them. In germline, CDR1 is SGDLS, CDR2 YYNGEE. The CDR3 covers 14 residues. The CDR3: CASSGGQIGTEAFF. The CDR3, as DNA: TGTGCCAGCAGCGGCGGACAGATAGGTACTGAAGCTTTCTTT.

This clone was seen a single time. The rearrangement joins TRBV28 to TRBJ1-5; possibly TRBD1 for D (5 bases). Germline V gene lookup returns CDR1 MDHEN and CDR2 SYDVKM. With 3 bases removed from V and 0 bases from J, the gap between germline ends came to 9 bases. This CDR3 is built from 15 residues. The CDR3 region is CASSLPGNSNQPQHF. Here the CDR3 DNA reads TGTGCCAGCAGTTTGCCAGGGAATAGCAATCAGCCCCAGCATTTT.

This clone was recorded once. V usage is TRBV19 and J usage is TRBJ2-3, with TRBD2 as a possible D gene (5 bases). The germline V and J ends were trimmed by 1 base and 2 bases, with 10 bases remaining between them. The germline V gene has CDR1 LNHDA and CDR2 SQIVND (reference sequence). The CDR3 runs 15 residues. The CDR3 loop reads CASSIGARVTDTQYF. CDR3 in DNA: TGTGCCAGTAGTATAGGGGCGAGGGTCACAGATACGCAGTATTTT.

Points on this clone: The junction does not match germline at one end; this may be a read error. In DNA form, the CDR3 reads TGTGCCAGCAGGGAAGGGACAGGGGGCCGGTATGGCTACACCTTC. This translates into CASREGTGGRYGYTF. The genes are TRBV6-1 and TRBJ1-2, with 12 bases fitting TRBD1. There are 15 residues in the CDR3. Looked up from germline, CDR1 is MNHNS and CDR2 is SASEGT.

V is TRBV10-3 and J is TRBJ2-3, with TRBD2 matching 11 bases. This CDR3 is built from 22 residues. Germline loops: CDR1 ENHRY, CDR2 SYGVKD. With V trimmed by 6 bases and J by 0 bases, 23 bases remained unmatched. The CDR3 sequence is CAISLIFSGLAAIELSTDTQYF. As DNA, the CDR3 is TGTGCCATCAGCCTAATATTCTCGGGACTAGCGGCGATAGAGCTAAGCACAGATACGCAGTATTTT.

J is TRBJ2-7 and V is TRBV10-2; TRBD1 matches 7 bases. In germline, CDR1 is WSHSY, CDR2 SAAADI. V was clipped by 7 bases and J by 4 bases; unmatched bases: 4. The CDR3 runs to 12 residues. In DNA, the CDR3 is TGCGCCAGCAAGGACAGGTTTTACGAGCAGTACTTC. This encodes CASKDRFYEQYF.

The rearrangement links TRBV18 to TRBJ2-7; D gene ambiguous. This CDR3 is 14 amino acids long. Trimming cost V 4 bases and J 0 bases, with 10 bases left between them. Per the germline V gene, CDR1 is KGHSH and CDR2 is LQKENI. CDR3 sequence reads: CASSQLAFSYEQYF. In DNA form, the CDR3 reads TGTGCCAGCTCACAATTAGCCTTCTCCTACGAGCAGTACTTC.

V gene TRBV4-3 combines with J gene TRBJ2-7; TRBD2 matches at 8 bases. After removal of 1 base from V and 2 bases from J, the junction contained 1 base not matched to a gene. This CDR3 region has 14 residues. Germline V gene sequence: CDR1 LGHNA, CDR2 YSLEER. The CDR3 DNA sequence: TGCGCCAGCAGCCAAGGACTAGCGACCTACGAGCAGTACTTC. It codes for CASSQGLATYEQYF.

The chain recombines TRBV12-3 or TRBV12-4 with TRBJ1-1, with D possibly TRBD1 on 5 matching bases. V dropped 6 bases and J dropped 2 bases, with 10 bases sitting between them. The CDR3 loop spans 13 amino acids. The CDR3 loop reads CASSPGINTEAFF. In DNA, the CDR3 is TGTGCCAGCAGCCCAGGGATAAACACTGAAGCTTTCTTT.

The V call is TRBV5-4, the J call TRBJ2-2, with D perhaps matching TRBD1 (6 bases). The CDR3 has 14 residues. Trimming stripped 5 bases from V and 6 bases from J, with 14 bases between. Germline V gives CDR1 SGHNT, CDR2 YYREEE (reference sequence). CDR3: CASRDRMGSGELFF. The CDR3 DNA is TGTGCCAGCAGAGACAGGATGGGGTCCGGGGAGCTGTTTTTT.

In its sample, this clone was seen once. J is TRBJ1-4 and V is TRBV7-2, with a tentative D call TRBD1 (5 bases). Looked up from germline, CDR1 is SGHTA and CDR2 is FQGNSA. The CDR3 is 15 amino acids. The V gene lost 4 bases and the J gene lost 7 bases, with 16 bases spanning the gap. The CDR3 protein is CASSSTTDIREKLFF. Written as DNA, the CDR3 is TGTGCCAGCAGCTCCACTACGGACATCCGTGAAAAACTGTTTTTT.

This rearrangement joins TRBV11-2 to TRBJ2-5, with 7 bases fitting TRBD1. The J segment lost 5 bases and the V segment lost 5 bases, leaving 8 bases of the junction unmatched. Germline V lookup: CDR1 SGHAT, CDR2 FQNNGV. This CDR3 spans 14 amino acids. The CDR3 is CASSPSTGPETQYF. CDR3 coding DNA: TGTGCCAGCAGCCCCTCGACAGGGCCGGAGACCCAGTACTTC.

The chain couples TRBV7-2 to TRBJ1-1; D ambiguous. The CDR3 runs 14 residues. Germline V gene sequence: CDR1 SGHTA, CDR2 FQGNSA. V lost 0 bases to trimming and J lost 0 bases, with 5 bases between them. The CDR3 nucleotides are TGTGCCAGCAGCTTAGCGGCCATGAACACTGAAGCTTTCTTT. Translation: CASSLAAMNTEAFF.

The chain has TRBV19 and TRBJ2-7; no definite D call. Germline V lookup: CDR1 LNHDA, CDR2 SQIVND (reference sequence). Trimming pared 4 bases from V and 6 bases from J, leaving 16 bases between. The CDR3 covers 14 residues. Here the CDR3 reads CASSRQKSHSEQYF. As DNA, the CDR3 is TGTGCCAGTAGTAGGCAAAAGTCTCACAGCGAGCAGTACTTC.